One sample yielded the 8 T cell receptor beta chains listed below, sequenced in a study of shared clonotypes between healthy human individuals. CD45RO-negative, CCR7-positively selected cells formed the naive CD8 fraction, excluding terminally differentiated effector memory CD45RA+ cells. Measured with immunoSEQ multiplex PCR; TCRdb has only the in-frame clones, and not every one. The sample shows fewer than 800,000 clones, 90% to 95% of them seen only once. The specimen sequenced was naive CD8+ T cells sorted from blood. The receptor set was obtained from a man aged 25 to 40 in good health.

This chain uses TRBV11-2 with TRBJ2-3, with 7 positions matching TRBD2. V dropped 3 bases and J dropped 2; count of bases not matched to a gene: 5. The germline gives CDR1 SGHAT, CDR2 FQNNGV. The CDR3 is 15 amino acids. Written as DNA, the CDR3 is TGTGCCAGCAGCTTGGGTCTAGCGGACACAGATACGCAGTATTTT. Translation gives CASSLGLADTDTQYF.

Note on this clone: A read error may produce the germline difference seen at one junction end. The CDR3 DNA reads TGTGCCAGCAGCTTAGGTGGGAACAGTGAAGCTTTCTTT. Encoded protein: CASSLGGNSEAFF. This chain joins TRBV7-2 and TRBJ1-1; D is unclear. The CDR3 has 13 residues. CDR1 is SGHTA, CDR2 FQGNSA, per germline.

V gene TRBV7-9 combines with J gene TRBJ2-1, with TRBD2 matching over 9 bases. V lost 6 bases and J lost 10; bases outside the gene matches: 4. The CDR3 contains 12 residues. Germline V gene sequence: CDR1 SEHNR, CDR2 FQNEAQ (reference sequence). The CDR3 sequence: CASSGAGGEQFF. DNA of the CDR3: TGTGCCAGCAGTGGAGCGGGAGGAGAGCAGTTCTTC.

V usage is TRBV5-4 and J usage is TRBJ2-7; perhaps D is TRBD1 or TRBD2 (5 bases each). Germline V lookup: CDR1 SGHNT, CDR2 YYREEE (reference sequence). With 3 bases removed from V and 0 bases from J, the gap between germline ends came to 19 bases. The CDR3 totals 17 residues. The CDR3 coding sequence is TGTGCCAGCAGCTACGGGACGGGTCTCCTAAGCTCCTACGAGCAGTACTTC. Encoded protein: CASSYGTGLLSSYEQYF.

The chain links TRBV6-5 to TRBJ2-5, with a tentative D call TRBD2 (6 bases). V was shortened by 8 bases and J by 5 bases, with 18 bases between the two germline ends. The CDR3 has 14 residues. The V gene's germline CDR1 is MNHEY and CDR2 SVGAGI. The CDR3 reads CASGPHPGAETQYF. CDR3 DNA sequence: TGTGCCAGCGGGCCTCATCCGGGAGCCGAGACCCAGTACTTC.

V and J are TRBV28 and TRBJ2-7; a weak D match, TRBD2 (6 bases). Trimming took 3 bases from V and 4 from J, leaving 13 bases between them. CDR3 size: 14 residues. Germline CDR1 and CDR2: MDHEN and SYDVKM. The CDR3 DNA reads TGTGCCAGCAGTTTTGAACTAGCAGGGTACGAGCAGTACTTC. The encoded protein is CASSFELAGYEQYF.

The chain has TRBV11-3 and TRBJ2-7, with D possibly being TRBD1 (5 bases). Deletions cut 4 bases from V and 3 bases from J, with 10 bases between. Germline CDR1 reads SGHNT; CDR2 reads YENEEA. This CDR3 is built from 13 residues. CDR3 region: CASSSLQVYEQYF. Here the CDR3 DNA reads TGTGCCAGCAGCTCGTTACAGGTCTACGAGCAGTACTTC.

DNA of the CDR3: TGCGCCAGCAGCCATGTTGCTAGTCCCTACGAGCAGTACTTC. It translates to CASSHVASPYEQYF. The chain recombines TRBV4-1 with TRBJ2-7, with no clear D. CDR1 and CDR2 from the germline V gene are MGHRA and YSYEKL. The CDR3 contains 14 residues. The germline V and J ends were trimmed by 3 bases and 2 bases, with 11 bases remaining between them.